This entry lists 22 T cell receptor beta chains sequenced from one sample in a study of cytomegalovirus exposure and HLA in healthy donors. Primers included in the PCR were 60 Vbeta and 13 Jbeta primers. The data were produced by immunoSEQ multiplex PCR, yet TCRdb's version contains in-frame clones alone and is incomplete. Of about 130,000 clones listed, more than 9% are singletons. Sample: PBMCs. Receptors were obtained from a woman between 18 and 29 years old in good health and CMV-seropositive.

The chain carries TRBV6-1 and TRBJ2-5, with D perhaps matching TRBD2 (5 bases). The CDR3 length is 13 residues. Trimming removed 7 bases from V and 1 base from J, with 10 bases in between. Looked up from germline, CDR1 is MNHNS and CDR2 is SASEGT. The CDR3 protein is CASTGNSQETQYF. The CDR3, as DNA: TGTGCCAGCACCGGGAATAGCCAAGAGACCCAGTACTTC.

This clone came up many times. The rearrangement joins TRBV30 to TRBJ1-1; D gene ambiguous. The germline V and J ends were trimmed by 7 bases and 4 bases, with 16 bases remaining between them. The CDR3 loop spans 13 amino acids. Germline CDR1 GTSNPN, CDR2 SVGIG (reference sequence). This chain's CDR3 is CAYSSLDFTEAFF. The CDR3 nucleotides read TGTGCCTACTCGTCTCTTGATTTCACTGAAGCTTTCTTT. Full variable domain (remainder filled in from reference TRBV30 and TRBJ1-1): SQTIHQWPATLVQPVGSPLSLECTVEGTSNPNLYWYRQAAGRGLQLLFYSVGIGQISSEVPQNLSASRPQDRQFILSSKKLLLSDSGFYLCAYSSLDFTEAFFGQGTRLTVV.

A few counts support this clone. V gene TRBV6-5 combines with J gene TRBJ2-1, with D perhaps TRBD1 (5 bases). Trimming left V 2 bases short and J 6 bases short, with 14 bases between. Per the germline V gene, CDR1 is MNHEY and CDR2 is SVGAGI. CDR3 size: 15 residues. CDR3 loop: CASSYRDRGFNEQFF. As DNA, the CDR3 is TGTGCCAGCAGTTACCGAGACAGAGGCTTCAATGAGCAGTTCTTC.

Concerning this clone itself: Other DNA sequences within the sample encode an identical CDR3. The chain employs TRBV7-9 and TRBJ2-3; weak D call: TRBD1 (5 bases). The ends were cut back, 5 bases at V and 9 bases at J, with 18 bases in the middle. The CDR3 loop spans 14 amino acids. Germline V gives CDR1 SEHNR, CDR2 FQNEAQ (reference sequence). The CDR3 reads CASSKGQMRNTQYF. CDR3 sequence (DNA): TGTGCCAGCAGCAAGGGGCAGATGAGGAACACGCAGTATTTT.

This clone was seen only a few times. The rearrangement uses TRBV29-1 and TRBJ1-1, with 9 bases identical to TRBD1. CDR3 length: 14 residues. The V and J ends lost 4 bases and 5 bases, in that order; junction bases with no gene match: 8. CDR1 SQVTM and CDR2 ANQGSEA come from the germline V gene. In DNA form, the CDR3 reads TGCAGCGTTGGGACCGGGACAGGGCAAACTGAAGCTTTCTTT. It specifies CSVGTGTGQTEAFF.

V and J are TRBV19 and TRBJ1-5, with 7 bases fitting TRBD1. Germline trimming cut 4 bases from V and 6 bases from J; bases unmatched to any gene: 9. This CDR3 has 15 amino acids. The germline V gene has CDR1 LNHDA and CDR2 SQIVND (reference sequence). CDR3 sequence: CASSRGGGGFQPQHF. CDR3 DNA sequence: TGTGCCAGTAGTAGAGGAGGGGGCGGGTTTCAGCCCCAGCATTTT.

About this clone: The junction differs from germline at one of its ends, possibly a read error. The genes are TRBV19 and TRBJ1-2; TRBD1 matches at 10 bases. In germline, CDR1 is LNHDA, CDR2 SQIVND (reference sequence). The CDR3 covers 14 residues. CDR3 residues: CASSPGQGNYGYPF. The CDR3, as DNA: TGTGCCAGTAGTCCGGGACAGGGGAACTATGGCTACCCCTTC. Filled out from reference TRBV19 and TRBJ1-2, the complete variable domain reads DGGITQSPKYLFRKEGQNVTLSCEQNLNHDAMYWYRQDPGQGLRLIYYSQIVNDFQKGDIAEGYSVSREKKESFPLTVTSAQKNPTAFYLCASSPGQGNYGYPFGSGTRLTVV.

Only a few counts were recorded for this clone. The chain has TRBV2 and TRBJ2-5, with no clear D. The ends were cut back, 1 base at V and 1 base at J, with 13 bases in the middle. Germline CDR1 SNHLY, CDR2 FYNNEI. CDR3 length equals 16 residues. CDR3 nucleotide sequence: TGTGCCAGCAGTGAAGAGCGCTCAACGACCCAAGAGACCCAGTACTTC. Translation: CASSEERSTTQETQYF.

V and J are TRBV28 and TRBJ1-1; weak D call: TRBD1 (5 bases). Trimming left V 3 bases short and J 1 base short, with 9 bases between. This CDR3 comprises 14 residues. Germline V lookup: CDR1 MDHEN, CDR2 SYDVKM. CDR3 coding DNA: TGTGCCAGCAGTTTTCGGGGGTGGAACACTGAAGCTTTCTTT. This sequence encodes CASSFRGWNTEAFF.

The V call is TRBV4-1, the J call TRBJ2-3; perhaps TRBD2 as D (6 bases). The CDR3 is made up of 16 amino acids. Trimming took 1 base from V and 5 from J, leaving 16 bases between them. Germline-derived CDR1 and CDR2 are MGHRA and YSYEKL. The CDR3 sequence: CASSQVVAGMGDTQYF. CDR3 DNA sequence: TGCGCCAGCAGCCAAGTTGTGGCGGGGATGGGAGATACGCAGTATTTT.

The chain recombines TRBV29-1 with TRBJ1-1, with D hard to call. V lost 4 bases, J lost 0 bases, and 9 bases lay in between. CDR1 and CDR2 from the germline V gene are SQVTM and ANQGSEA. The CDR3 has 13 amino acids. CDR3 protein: CSVARILNTEAFF. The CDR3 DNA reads TGCAGCGTTGCCAGGATCTTGAACACTGAAGCTTTCTTT.

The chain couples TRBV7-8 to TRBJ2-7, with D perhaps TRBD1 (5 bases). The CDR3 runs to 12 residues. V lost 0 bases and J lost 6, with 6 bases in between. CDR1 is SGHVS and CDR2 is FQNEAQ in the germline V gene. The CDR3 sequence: CASSLAGPEQYF. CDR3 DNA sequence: TGTGCCAGCAGCTTAGCGGGGCCCGAGCAGTACTTC. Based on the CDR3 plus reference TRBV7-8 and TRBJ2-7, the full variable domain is GAGVSQSPRYKVAKRGQDVALRCDPISGHVSLFWYQQALGQGPEFLTYFQNEAQLDKSGLPSDRFFAERPEGSVSTLKIQRTQQEDSAVYLCASSLAGPEQYFGPGTRLTVT.

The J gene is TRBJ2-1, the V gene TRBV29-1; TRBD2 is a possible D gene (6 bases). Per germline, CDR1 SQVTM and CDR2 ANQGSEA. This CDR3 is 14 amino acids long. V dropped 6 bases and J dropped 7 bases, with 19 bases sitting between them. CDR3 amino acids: CSVRRDFVGNEQFF. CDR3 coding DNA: TGCAGCGTCCGCCGGGACTTCGTCGGGAATGAGCAGTTCTTC.

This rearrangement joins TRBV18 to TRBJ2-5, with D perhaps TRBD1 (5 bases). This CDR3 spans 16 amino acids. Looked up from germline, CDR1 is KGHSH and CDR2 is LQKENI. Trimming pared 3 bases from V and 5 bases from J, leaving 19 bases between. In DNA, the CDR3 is TGTGCCAGCTCACCCCCCGTTTCATGGGGCCCCGAGACCCAGTACTTC. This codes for CASSPPVSWGPETQYF.

DNA for the CDR3: TGTGCCAGCAGCGTAGAGGCTAGCGGGGGCACCGGGGAGCTGTTTTTT. Protein sequence: CASSVEASGGTGELFF. This sequence joins TRBV9 and TRBJ2-2; TRBD2 matches at 10 bases. The CDR3 length is 16 residues. The V gene's germline CDR1 is SGDLS and CDR2 YYNGEE. The J segment lost 4 bases and the V segment lost 0 bases, leaving 3 bases of the junction unmatched. Full variable domain (rest looked up from reference TRBV9 and TRBJ2-2): DSGVTQTPKHLITATGQRVTLRCSPRSGDLSVYWYQQSLDQGLQFLIQYYNGEERAKGNILERFSAQQFPDLHSELNLSSLELGDSALYFCASSVEASGGTGELFFGEGSRLTVL.

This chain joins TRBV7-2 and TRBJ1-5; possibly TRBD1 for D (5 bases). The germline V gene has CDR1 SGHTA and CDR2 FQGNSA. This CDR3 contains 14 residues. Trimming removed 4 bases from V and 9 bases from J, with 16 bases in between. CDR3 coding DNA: TGTGCCAGCAGCTCTTATGGGGCGATTTGGCCCCAGCATTTT. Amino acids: CASSSYGAIWPQHF.

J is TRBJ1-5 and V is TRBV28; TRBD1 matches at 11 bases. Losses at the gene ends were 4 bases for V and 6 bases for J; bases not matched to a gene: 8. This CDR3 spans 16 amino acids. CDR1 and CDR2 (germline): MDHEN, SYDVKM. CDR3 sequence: CASSSGQGAKVQPQHF. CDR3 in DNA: TGTGCCAGCAGTTCCGGACAGGGGGCGAAAGTTCAGCCCCAGCATTTT.

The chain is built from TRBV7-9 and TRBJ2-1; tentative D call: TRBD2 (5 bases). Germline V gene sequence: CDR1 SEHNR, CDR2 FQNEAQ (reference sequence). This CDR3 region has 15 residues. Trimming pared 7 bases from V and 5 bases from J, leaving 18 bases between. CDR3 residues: CASTIGLEGNNEQFF. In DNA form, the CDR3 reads TGTGCCAGCACCATCGGACTCGAGGGTAACAATGAGCAGTTCTTC.

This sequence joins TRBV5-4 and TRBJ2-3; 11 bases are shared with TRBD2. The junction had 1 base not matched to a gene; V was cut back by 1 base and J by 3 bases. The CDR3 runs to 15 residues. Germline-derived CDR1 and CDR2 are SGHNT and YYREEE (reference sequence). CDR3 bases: TGTGCCAGCAGCTTGACTAGCGGGAGAACAGATACGCAGTATTTT. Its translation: CASSLTSGRTDTQYF.

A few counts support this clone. CDR3 region: CASSLFPGTGELFF. CDR3 nucleotide sequence: TGCGCCAGCAGCTTGTTTCCGGGAACCGGGGAGCTGTTTTTT. The chain employs TRBV5-1 and TRBJ2-2; TRBD2 is a possible D gene (5 bases). Trimming pared 1 base from V and 5 bases from J, leaving 9 bases between. The CDR3 runs 14 residues. CDR1 is SGHRS and CDR2 is YFSETQ in the germline V gene.

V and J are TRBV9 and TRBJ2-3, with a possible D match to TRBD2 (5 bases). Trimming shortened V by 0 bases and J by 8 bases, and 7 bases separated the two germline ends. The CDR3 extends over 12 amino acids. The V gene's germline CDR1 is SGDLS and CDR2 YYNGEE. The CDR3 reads CASSVDGVTQYF. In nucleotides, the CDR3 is TGTGCCAGCAGCGTAGACGGGGTTACGCAGTATTTT.

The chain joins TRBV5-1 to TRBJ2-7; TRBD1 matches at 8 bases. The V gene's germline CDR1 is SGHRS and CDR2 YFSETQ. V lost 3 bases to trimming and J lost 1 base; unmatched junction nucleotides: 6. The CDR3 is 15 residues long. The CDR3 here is CASSYSTGESYEQYF. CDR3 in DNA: TGCGCCAGCAGCTATTCGACAGGGGAGTCCTACGAGCAGTACTTC.